Reported below is one TCR beta chain. CDR1 is LNHDA and CDR2 is SQIVND in the germline V gene (reference sequence). This CDR3 is built from 15 residues. V shed 3 bases and J 3 bases; nucleotides not matched to a gene: 4. Authors' analysis steps: The authors estimated nucleated cell counts from reference gene primer amplification. The method was immunoSEQ multiplex PCR; TCRdb's version includes in-frame clones alone and lacks a portion of them. Clonal size and the V and J genes are those of that table, whereas D and trimming came from the DNA. The sample records roughly 70,000 clones, roughly 87% being singletons. This entry comes from a study of blood T cell repertoires in COVID-19. Overall study context: The United States, Italy and Spain supplied acute and convalescent COVID-19 samples.

Sequencing was carried out using peripheral blood. The chain has TRBV19 and TRBJ2-3; 9 nucleotides line up with TRBD1. This sequence was found in a woman older than 75 with acute or convalescent COVID-19. CDR3: CASSIVTGGTDTQYF. Here the CDR3 DNA reads TGTGCCAGTAGTATTGTGACAGGGGGAACAGATACGCAGTATTTT.